Listed below are T cell receptor beta chains from one sample, sequenced in a study of beta chain features in type 1 diabetes. Assay used: immunoSEQ multiplex PCR; TCRdb lists only in-frame clones, some missing. The sample has about 740,000 clones, over 10% seen once; the top ten hold approximately 0.02%. The sample was naive CD4+ T cells from blood. These receptor sequences come from a man between 18 and 29 years old with type 1 diabetes. Each CDR3 is given with its conserved first and last residue. The order of the fields is clone size, J gene, V gene, D gene, CDR3 length, CDR3 protein, CDR3 DNA. The D gene is left open where the match is weak. Some rows have no size entry. The others give once, few or many, or a class for an expanded clone.

>.|TRBJ1-1|TRBV7-8|.|15
CASSPPGTVNTEAFF
TGTGCCAGCAGCCCTCCTGGGACTGTGAACACTGAAGCTTTCTTT
>few|TRBJ1-2|TRBV7-8|TRBD1|18
CASSLERDRGFANYGYTF
TGTGCCAGCAGCTTAGAGAGGGACAGGGGGTTTGCTAACTATGGCTACACCTTC
>few|TRBJ1-1|TRBV7-9|.|16
CASSLARALANTEAFF
TGTGCCAGCAGCTTAGCGAGGGCCCTTGCGAACACTGAAGCTTTCTTT
>.|TRBJ1-2|TRBV6-1|.|15
CASSEAVEAQAGYTF
TGTGCCAGCAGTGAAGCGGTCGAGGCACAGGCAGGCTACACCTTC
>.|TRBJ1-1|TRBV11-3|.|16
CASSPLALQANTEAFF
TGTGCCAGCAGTCCACTCGCTCTACAGGCGAACACTGAAGCTTTCTTT
>.|TRBJ2-2|TRBV27|.|14
CASRGTLNTGELFF
TGTGCCAGCAGGGGAACATTGAACACCGGGGAGCTGTTTTTT
>few|TRBJ1-6|TRBV5-4|.|15
CASSSAPGPNSPLHF
TGTGCCAGCAGCTCAGCCCCGGGACCTAATTCACCCCTCCACTTT
>few|TRBJ2-3|TRBV5-1|.|16
CASSPGAGVGTDTQYF
TGCGCCAGCAGCCCCGGCGCCGGGGTCGGCACAGATACGCAGTATTTT
>few|TRBJ1-6|TRBV5-6|TRBD1|14
CASSDPTGGSPLHF
TGTGCCAGCAGCGACCCTACAGGGGGCTCACCCCTCCACTTT
>few|TRBJ1-1|TRBV11-2|.|16
CASIHRTATMNTEAFF
TGTGCCAGCATACACAGGACAGCGACCATGAACACTGAAGCTTTCTTT
>.|TRBJ2-7|TRBV30|TRBD1|13
CAWTRRGSYEQYF
TGTGCCTGGACACGCAGGGGGTCCTACGAGCAGTACTTC
>few|TRBJ1-4|TRBV11-2|.|17
CASSHPYKGGAREKLFF
TGTGCCAGCAGCCACCCCTATAAGGGGGGCGCGCGGGAAAAACTGTTTTTT
>.|TRBJ2-7|TRBV7-6|.|15
CASSLSEGLPYEQYF
TGTGCCAGCAGCTTAAGTGAGGGCCTGCCCTACGAGCAGTACTTC